These 27 T cell receptor beta chains originate from one sample sequenced in a study of blood T cell repertoires in COVID-19. The data were produced by immunoSEQ multiplex PCR, yet TCRdb's version contains in-frame clones alone and is incomplete. Altogether roughly 200,000 clones are present, approximately 83% being singletons, with the ten largest covering 1.5% to 1.9%. The sample comprised peripheral blood. The source of these receptors is a human donor in a cohort sampled during active COVID-19.

This sequence joins TRBV5-5 and TRBJ1-2; TRBD1 matches 9 bases. The CDR3 is made up of 15 amino acids. The V gene end was trimmed by 0 bases and the J gene end by 2 bases; junction bases not matched to a gene: 2. Germline V lookup: CDR1 SGHKS, CDR2 YYEKEE (reference sequence). The chain's CDR3 is CASSLGDRANYGYTF. As DNA, the CDR3 is TGTGCCAGCAGCTTGGGGGACAGGGCGAACTATGGCTACACCTTC. The whole variable domain, filled in from reference TRBV5-5 and TRBJ1-2, reads DAGVTQSPTHLIKTRGQQVTLRCSPISGHKSVSWYQQVLGQGPQFIFQYYEKEERGRGNFPDRFSARQFPNYSSELNVNALLLGDSALYLCASSLGDRANYGYTFGSGTRLTVV.

The chain couples TRBV5-8 to TRBJ1-2; D is undetermined. Germline loops: CDR1 SGHTS, CDR2 YDEGEE. CDR3 length equals 12 residues. Deletions cut 2 bases from V and 13 bases from J, with 15 bases between. CDR3 sequence reads: CASSLLPGSSTF. The CDR3 DNA sequence: TGTGCCAGCAGCTTATTGCCGGGGAGTTCCACCTTC.

The CDR3 sequence: CASTETPEANTEAFF. CDR3 in DNA: TGTGCCAGCACCGAAACGCCAGAGGCCAACACTGAAGCTTTCTTT. V is TRBV6-5 and J is TRBJ1-1; no clear D. V dropped 7 bases and J dropped 2 bases, with 17 bases sitting between them. The CDR3 sequence is 15 residues long. The germline V gene has CDR1 MNHEY and CDR2 SVGAGI.

This chain's CDR3 is CASGGSEMNTEAFF. The DNA for the CDR3 is TGTGCCAGCGGAGGAAGCGAAATGAACACTGAAGCTTTCTTT. V usage is TRBV5-6 and J usage is TRBJ1-1; D unclear. From germline, CDR1 is SGHDT and CDR2 YYEEEE. This CDR3 spans 14 amino acids. V lost 7 bases and J 0 bases, leaving 13 bases between the germline ends.

The V and J genes are TRBV5-1 and TRBJ2-7; D is unclear. V gave up 4 bases and J gave up 0 bases, with 8 bases separating them. CDR1 is SGHRS, CDR2 YFSETQ, per germline. The CDR3 runs to 13 residues. In DNA, the CDR3 is TGCGCCAGCAGCCCCGGTGACTCCTACGAGCAGTACTTC. This encodes CASSPGDSYEQYF.

The V and J genes are TRBV4-1 and TRBJ1-1; 7 positions match TRBD1. This CDR3 is built from 14 residues. Germline CDR1 is MGHRA and CDR2 is YSYEKL. After removal of 3 bases from V and 6 bases from J, the junction contained 7 bases not matched to a gene. The CDR3 region has the DNA TGCGCCAGCAGCCAGGAAGGGGGCGCGGCTGAAGCTTTCTTT. Translated: CASSQEGGAAEAFF.

This rearrangement joins TRBV4-3 to TRBJ2-1, with D possibly TRBD1 on 6 matching bases. This CDR3 comprises 14 residues. V lost 0 bases to trimming and J lost 6 bases, with 9 bases between them. Germline V gives CDR1 LGHNA, CDR2 YSLEER. The CDR3 DNA reads TGCGCCAGCAGCCAAGATTCCAGGGGCAATGAGCAGTTCTTC. Translated, it gives CASSQDSRGNEQFF.

This clone was seen only once. The J gene is TRBJ1-1, the V gene TRBV5-6; 8 bases fit TRBD1. The V gene end was trimmed by 1 base and the J gene end by 1 base; junction bases not matched to a gene: 3. From germline, CDR1 is SGHDT and CDR2 YYEEEE. The CDR3 length is 15 residues. The CDR3 is CASSLTGGPNTEAFF. The CDR3 DNA reads TGTGCCAGCAGCTTGACAGGGGGGCCGAACACTGAAGCTTTCTTT. The full variable domain, completed using reference TRBV5-6 and TRBJ1-1, is DAGVTQSPTHLIKTRGQQVTLRCSPKSGHDTVSWYQQALGQGPQFIFQYYEEEERQRGNFPDRFSGHQFPNYSSELNVNALLLGDSALYLCASSLTGGPNTEAFFGQGTRLTVV.

The chain is built from TRBV24-1 and TRBJ2-3; 9 nucleotides line up with TRBD1. This CDR3 has 16 residues. V dropped 4 bases and J dropped 2; count of bases not matched to a gene: 6. From germline, CDR1 is KGHDR and CDR2 SFDVKD. This CDR3 reads CATSESGTGNTDTQYF. For the CDR3, the DNA is TGTGCCACCAGTGAATCCGGGACAGGGAACACAGATACGCAGTATTTT.

This clone turned up a few times. J is TRBJ2-4 and V is TRBV28; a possible D gene is TRBD1 (5 bases). Trimming took 5 bases from V and 7 from J, leaving 12 bases between them. The CDR3 is 13 residues long. Germline V gene data show CDR1 as MDHEN and CDR2 as SYDVKM. CDR3: CASSRDSLNIQYF. The DNA for the CDR3 is TGTGCCAGCAGTCGCGACAGCCTTAACATTCAGTACTTC.

The rearrangement uses TRBV5-6 and TRBJ2-7; 8 bases match TRBD1. The CDR3 has 15 residues. V shed 2 bases and J 5 bases; nucleotides not matched to a gene: 9. Per the germline V gene, CDR1 is SGHDT and CDR2 is YYEEEE. The CDR3 protein is CASSLWDRPSHEQYF. CDR3 bases: TGTGCCAGCAGCTTATGGGACAGGCCTTCCCACGAGCAGTACTTC.

This clone was picked up a small number of times. The rearrangement joins TRBV19 to TRBJ2-6, with 7 bases aligning to TRBD1. CDR1 LNHDA and CDR2 SQIVND come from the germline V gene (reference sequence). The CDR3 length is 17 residues. V shed 10 bases, J shed 0 bases, and the junction held 12 bases outside the gene matches. CDR3 protein: CATTDLTGTSGANVLTF. CDR3 in DNA: TGTGCCACCACGGATCTGACAGGGACCTCTGGGGCCAACGTCCTGACTTTC.

The chain joins TRBV5-1 to TRBJ1-6; 10 nucleotides agree with TRBD1. Germline lookup yields CDR1 SGHRS and CDR2 YFSETQ. CDR3 length: 14 residues. Trimming cost V 5 bases and J 8 bases; bases outside gene matches: 4. CDR3 loop: CASRAGQGDSPLHF. CDR3 bases: TGCGCCAGCAGGGCTGGACAGGGGGATTCACCCCTCCACTTT.

The rearrangement joins TRBV28 to TRBJ2-7; 9 nucleotides align to TRBD1. The CDR3 is 15 residues long. J gave up 5 bases and V 5 bases, and 10 bases lay outside the gene matches. The V gene's germline CDR1 is MDHEN and CDR2 SYDVKM. In DNA form, the CDR3 reads TGTGCCAGCAGTGCCTCCGGGACAGGGTCCCACGAGCAGTACTTC. It encodes CASSASGTGSHEQYF.

The chain employs TRBV27 and TRBJ1-5; a possible D gene is TRBD1 (5 bases). From germline, CDR1 is MNHEY and CDR2 SMNVEV (reference sequence). V was shortened by 3 bases and J by 0 bases, with 24 bases between the two germline ends. There are 20 residues in the CDR3. This chain's CDR3 is CASSLYGRGSINYSNQPQHF. DNA for the CDR3: TGTGCCAGCAGTTTGTACGGAAGGGGCTCAATAAATTATAGCAATCAGCCCCAGCATTTT.

The rearrangement links TRBV12-2 to TRBJ1-2; TRBD1 reflects the table's D call only, with no check against the DNA. TRBV12-2 is labeled a pseudogene. This CDR3 has 13 amino acids. The CDR3 DNA reads TGTGCAAGTCGCTTAGGGTCAGGGGAAGGCTACACCTTC. As protein: CASRLGSGEGYTF.

This chain uses TRBV6-6 with TRBJ1-6, with D uncertain. The CDR3 is made up of 14 amino acids. CDR1 is MNHNY, CDR2 SVGAGI, per germline (reference sequence). V lost 6 bases and J 5 bases, leaving 11 bases between the germline ends. The CDR3 coding sequence is TGTGCCAGCAGGAAACAGAGAGATAATTCACCCCTCCACTTT. Translating gives CASRKQRDNSPLHF.

The CDR3 bases are TGTGCCAGCTCATCGACAGGGGAAGAGACCCAGTACTTC. Translated, it gives CASSSTGEETQYF. The gene calls are TRBV18 and TRBJ2-5, with 8 bases lining up with TRBD1. There are 13 residues in the CDR3. V was clipped by 5 bases and J by 3 bases; unmatched bases: 2. Germline assignment: CDR1 KGHSH and CDR2 LQKENI.

V is TRBV5-1 and J is TRBJ2-3, with 10 bases fitting TRBD1. The V gene's germline CDR1 is SGHRS and CDR2 YFSETQ. This CDR3 comprises 16 residues. V lost 0 bases and J lost 4; bases outside the gene matches: 5. The CDR3 region is CASSLAATGGPDTQYF. In DNA, the CDR3 is TGCGCCAGCAGCTTGGCCGCGACAGGGGGCCCAGATACGCAGTATTTT.

A single count supports this clone. V usage is TRBV9 and J usage is TRBJ2-1; no clear D. Trimming shortened V by 4 bases and J by 10 bases, and 15 bases separated the two germline ends. The germline CDR1 and CDR2 sequences are SGDLS and YYNGEE. The CDR3 is 13 residues long. CDR3 amino acids: CASSPPSAPEQFF. CDR3 bases: TGTGCCAGCAGCCCCCCCAGCGCCCCCGAGCAGTTCTTC.

This clone has only a few counts. J is TRBJ2-1 and V is TRBV7-9; D remains ambiguous. The CDR3 has 13 amino acids. The V and J ends lost 0 bases and 3 bases respectively, with 3 bases between them. Germline CDR1 SEHNR, CDR2 FQNEAQ (reference sequence). In DNA, the CDR3 is TGTGCCAGCAGCTTAGCCAGCTACAATGAGCAGTTCTTC. This translates into CASSLASYNEQFF.

V usage is TRBV24-1 and J usage is TRBJ2-3; TRBD1 agrees at 9 bases. Germline V CDR1 and CDR2: KGHDR, SFDVKD. This CDR3 is built from 16 residues. V trimming: 3 bases; J trimming: 4 bases; junction bases outside the gene matches: 7. Here the CDR3 DNA reads TGTGCCACCAGTGATGCCACAGGGGGCAGCGCAGATACGCAGTATTTT. As protein: CATSDATGGSADTQYF.

The rearrangement links TRBV6-6 to TRBJ1-4; 9 nucleotides agree with TRBD1. J lost 5 bases, V lost 5 bases, and 15 bases had no gene match. The germline gives CDR1 MNHNY, CDR2 SVGAGI (reference sequence). The CDR3 loop spans 18 amino acids. The CDR3 DNA is TGTGCCAGCAGTCCACTGGTAACAGGGGGCCTTGAGAATGAAAAACTGTTTTTT. Its translation is CASSPLVTGGLENEKLFF.

The V and J genes are TRBV5-1 and TRBJ1-1; 12 bases are a match to TRBD1. Germline V gene sequence: CDR1 SGHRS, CDR2 YFSETQ. V gave up 4 bases and J gave up 8 bases; unmatched junction bases: 9. CDR3 length equals 15 residues. In DNA, the CDR3 is TGCGCCAGCAGCGTGGGACAGGGGGCGGGGGAGGAAGCTTTCTTT. The encoded protein is CASSVGQGAGEEAFF.

The rearrangement uses TRBV5-1 and TRBJ2-7; 10 nucleotides align to TRBD2. The V segment lost 4 bases and the J segment 3 bases; nucleotides outside the gene matches: 7. There are 15 residues in the CDR3. Germline V gives CDR1 SGHRS, CDR2 YFSETQ. The CDR3 is CASSLLAGESYEQYF. The CDR3 DNA follows: TGCGCCAGCAGCCTGCTAGCGGGAGAAAGCTACGAGCAGTACTTC.

The V gene is TRBV19, the J gene TRBJ2-7; TRBD1 is a possible D gene (5 bases). The CDR3 spans 15 residues. Germline CDR1 is LNHDA and CDR2 is SQIVND (reference sequence). V lost 5 bases to trimming and J lost 2 bases, with 16 bases between them. DNA of the CDR3: TGTGCCAGTAGTCCCTTTAACAGGCGTACCTACGAGCAGTACTTC. This encodes CASSPFNRRTYEQYF.

The chain carries TRBV2 and TRBJ1-2; D is perhaps TRBD1 (6 bases). Germline V gene sequence: CDR1 SNHLY, CDR2 FYNNEI. Trimming stripped 6 bases from V and 4 bases from J, with 12 bases between. The CDR3 is 13 residues long. The CDR3 coding sequence is TGTGCCAGCAGCACCGGGACAACCTATGGCTACACCTTC. Protein sequence: CASSTGTTYGYTF.